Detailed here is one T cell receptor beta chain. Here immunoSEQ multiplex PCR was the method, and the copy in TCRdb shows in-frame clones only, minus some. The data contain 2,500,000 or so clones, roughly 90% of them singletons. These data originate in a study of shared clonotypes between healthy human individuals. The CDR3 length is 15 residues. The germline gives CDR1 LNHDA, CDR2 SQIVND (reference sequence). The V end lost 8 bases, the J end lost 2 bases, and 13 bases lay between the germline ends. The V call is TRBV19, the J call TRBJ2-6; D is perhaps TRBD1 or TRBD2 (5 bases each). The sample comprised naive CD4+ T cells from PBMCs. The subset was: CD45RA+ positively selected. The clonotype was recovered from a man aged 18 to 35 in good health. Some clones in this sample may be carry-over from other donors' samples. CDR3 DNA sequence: TGTGCCAGTGTTAAGGGGAGCGCTGGGGCCAACGTCCTGACTTTC. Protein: CASVKGSAGANVLTF.